The present T cell receptor (beta chain) was sequenced within a study of metastatic and nonmetastatic thyroid tumors (dated by TCRdb to about 2020). Background on the whole study: Repertoires from peripheral blood and from tumor or nodule tissue samples of malignant and benign thyroid patients were compared. Study-wide findings and limitations: In both blood and tumor samples, malignant tumors were reported to have significantly higher TCR beta diversity than benign nodules.

No treatment had been received by any patient before thyroid surgery. The study retrospectively analysed patient clinical samples collected from about 2012 to 2019 using T-cell receptor beta sequencing. Libraries were made using PCR. These reads were obtained on an Illumina HiSeq 4000. The TCR beta-chain CDR3 region of each patient was profiled by high-throughput sequencing. Per the authors' processing: The researchers built a classifier to tell apart papillary thyroid cancer patients with distant metastasis, based on CDR3 differences among clinicopathological groups. Repertoire diversity was assessed with the Shannon index, and tumor-blood repertoire similarity with the Morisita-Horn index. The public sequencing data were trimmed at Q25 with fastp and processed into clonotypes with MiXCR by TCRdb, which kept only in-frame beta chains. V and J calls and clone size were set by TCRdb, not the authors. The sample table lists some 7,700 clones, approximately 32% of them with a count of one. The ten largest clones add up to approximately 10% of the sample.

Of note for this clone: The antigen it recognizes is unknown. No much larger clonotype is one base removed from it; base qualities were not supplied.

From its cysteine to its phenylalanine, the CDR3 spans 12 amino acids. Here the CDR3 DNA is all that survives: 36 bases in frame from base 1. V is cut by 9 bases and J by 5 bases, and the space between the germline ends is 12 bases. CDR1 MDHEN and CDR2 SYDVKM are derived from the germline V gene. The receptor comes from a female donor with papillary thyroid cancer or a benign thyroid nodule (not recorded which). Some clones in this sample may be carry-over from other donors' samples. Sequenced: tumor tissue. Recombination joined TRBV28 with TRBJ2-3; tentative D gene TRBD2, with 6 bases matching. The CDR3 sequence is CASTAGKDTQYF. The DNA sequence is TGTGCCAGTACCGCGGGAAAAGATACGCAGTATTTT.